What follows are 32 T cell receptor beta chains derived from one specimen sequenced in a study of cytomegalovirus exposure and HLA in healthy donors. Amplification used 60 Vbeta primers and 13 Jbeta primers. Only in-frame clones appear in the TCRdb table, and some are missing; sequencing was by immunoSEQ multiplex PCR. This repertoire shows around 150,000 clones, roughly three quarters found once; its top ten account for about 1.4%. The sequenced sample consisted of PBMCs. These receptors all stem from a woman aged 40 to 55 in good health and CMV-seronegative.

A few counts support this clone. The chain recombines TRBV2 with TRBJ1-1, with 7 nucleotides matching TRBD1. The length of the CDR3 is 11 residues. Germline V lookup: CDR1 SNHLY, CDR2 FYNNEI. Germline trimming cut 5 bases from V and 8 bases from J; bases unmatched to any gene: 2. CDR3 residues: CASSRQGEAFF. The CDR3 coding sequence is TGTGCCAGCAGTAGACAGGGAGAAGCTTTCTTT. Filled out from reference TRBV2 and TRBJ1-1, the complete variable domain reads EPEVTQTPSHQVTQMGQEVILRCVPISNHLYFYWYRQILGQKVEFLVSFYNNEISEKSEIFDDQFSVERPDGSNFTLKIRSTKLEDSAMYFCASSRQGEAFFGQGTRLTVV.

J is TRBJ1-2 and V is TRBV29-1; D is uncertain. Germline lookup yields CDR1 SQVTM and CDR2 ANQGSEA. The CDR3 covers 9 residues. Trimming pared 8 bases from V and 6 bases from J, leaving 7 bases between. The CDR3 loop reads CSTDNGYTF. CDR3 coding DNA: TGCAGCACTGACAATGGCTACACCTTC.

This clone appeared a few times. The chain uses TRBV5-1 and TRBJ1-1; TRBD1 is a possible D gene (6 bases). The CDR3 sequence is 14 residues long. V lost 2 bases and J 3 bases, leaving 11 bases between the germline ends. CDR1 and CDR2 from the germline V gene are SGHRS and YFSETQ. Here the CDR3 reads CASSFRGTDTEAFF. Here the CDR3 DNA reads TGCGCCAGCAGCTTCAGGGGTACGGACACTGAAGCTTTCTTT. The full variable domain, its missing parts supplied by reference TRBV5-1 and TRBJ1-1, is KAGVTQTPRYLIKTRGQQVTLSCSPISGHRSVSWYQQTPGQGLQFLFEYFSETQRNKGNFPGRFSGRQFSNSRSEMNVSTLELGDSALYLCASSFRGTDTEAFFGQGTRLTVV.

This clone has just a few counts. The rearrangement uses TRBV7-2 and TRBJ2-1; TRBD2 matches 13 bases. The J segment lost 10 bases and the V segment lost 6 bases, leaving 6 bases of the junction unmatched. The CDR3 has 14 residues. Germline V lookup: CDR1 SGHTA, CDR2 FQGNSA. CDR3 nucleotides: TGTGCCAGCAGTGTAACTAGCGGGGGGGTAGAGCAGTTCTTC. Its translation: CASSVTSGGVEQFF.

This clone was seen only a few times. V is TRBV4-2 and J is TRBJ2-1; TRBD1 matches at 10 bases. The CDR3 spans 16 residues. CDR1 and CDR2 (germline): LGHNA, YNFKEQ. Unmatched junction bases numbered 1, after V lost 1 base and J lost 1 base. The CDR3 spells CASSQVGQGSYNEQFF. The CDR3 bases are TGTGCCAGCAGCCAAGTGGGACAGGGGTCCTACAATGAGCAGTTCTTC.

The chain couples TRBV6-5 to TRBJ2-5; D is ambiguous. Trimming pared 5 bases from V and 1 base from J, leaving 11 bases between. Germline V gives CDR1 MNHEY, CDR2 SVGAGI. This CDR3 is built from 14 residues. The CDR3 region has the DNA TGTGCCAGCAGTGCCCCTCGAGGCCAAGAGACCCAGTACTTC. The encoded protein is CASSAPRGQETQYF.

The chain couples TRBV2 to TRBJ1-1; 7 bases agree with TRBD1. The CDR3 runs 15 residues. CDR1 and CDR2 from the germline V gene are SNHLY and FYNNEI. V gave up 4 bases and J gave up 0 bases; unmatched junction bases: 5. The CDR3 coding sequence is TGTGCCAGCAGTGCACAAGGACAGGTGAACACTGAAGCTTTCTTT. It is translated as CASSAQGQVNTEAFF.

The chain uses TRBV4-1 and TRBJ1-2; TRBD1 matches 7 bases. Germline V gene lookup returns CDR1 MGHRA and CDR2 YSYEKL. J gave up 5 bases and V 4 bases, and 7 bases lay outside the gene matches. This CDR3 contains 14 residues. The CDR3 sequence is CASSPPGQKYGYTF. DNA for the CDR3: TGCGCCAGCAGCCCTCCGGGACAGAAATATGGCTACACCTTC.

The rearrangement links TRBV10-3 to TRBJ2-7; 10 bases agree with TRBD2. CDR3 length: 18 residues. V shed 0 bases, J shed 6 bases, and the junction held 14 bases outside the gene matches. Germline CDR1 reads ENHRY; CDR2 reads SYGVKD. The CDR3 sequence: CAISESGSGSSGGSEQYF. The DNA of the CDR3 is TGTGCCATCAGTGAGTCCGGGAGTGGGTCTAGCGGGGGCAGCGAGCAGTACTTC.

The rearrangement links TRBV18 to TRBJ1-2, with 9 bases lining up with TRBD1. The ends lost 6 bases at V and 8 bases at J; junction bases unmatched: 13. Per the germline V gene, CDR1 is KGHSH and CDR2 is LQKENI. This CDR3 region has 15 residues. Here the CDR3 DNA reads TGTGCCAGCTCCTGGCCTCCGGGACAGGGATCCGGCTACACCTTC. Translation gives CASSWPPGQGSGYTF.

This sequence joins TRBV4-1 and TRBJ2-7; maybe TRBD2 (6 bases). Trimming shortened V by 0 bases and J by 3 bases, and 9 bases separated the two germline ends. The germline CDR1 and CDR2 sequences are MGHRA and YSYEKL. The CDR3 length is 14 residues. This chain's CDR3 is CASSQDRRGYEQYF. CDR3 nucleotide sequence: TGCGCCAGCAGCCAAGATCGGCGGGGCTACGAGCAGTACTTC.

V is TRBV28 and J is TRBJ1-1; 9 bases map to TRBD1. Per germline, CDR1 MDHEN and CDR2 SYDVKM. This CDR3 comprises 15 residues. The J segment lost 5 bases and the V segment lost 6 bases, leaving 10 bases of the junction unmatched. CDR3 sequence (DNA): TGTGCCAGCAGCTGGGCCGGGACAGGGAAGACTGAAGCTTTCTTT. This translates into CASSWAGTGKTEAFF.

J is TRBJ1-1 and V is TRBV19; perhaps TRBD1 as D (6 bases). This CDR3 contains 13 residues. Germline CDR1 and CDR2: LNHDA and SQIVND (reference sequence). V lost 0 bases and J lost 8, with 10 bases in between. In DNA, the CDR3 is TGTGCCAGTAGTATAGATCGGGGGGCGGAAGCTTTCTTT. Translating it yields CASSIDRGAEAFF. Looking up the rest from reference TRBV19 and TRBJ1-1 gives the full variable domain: DGGITQSPKYLFRKEGQNVTLSCEQNLNHDAMYWYRQDPGQGLRLIYYSQIVNDFQKGDIAEGYSVSREKKESFPLTVTSAQKNPTAFYLCASSIDRGAEAFFGQGTRLTVV.

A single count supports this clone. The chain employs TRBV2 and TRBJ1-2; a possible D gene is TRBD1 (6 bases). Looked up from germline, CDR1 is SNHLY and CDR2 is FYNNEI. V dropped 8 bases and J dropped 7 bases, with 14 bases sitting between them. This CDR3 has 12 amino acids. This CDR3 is CASQLGQSGYTF. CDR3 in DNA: TGTGCCAGCCAGCTTGGACAGTCTGGCTACACCTTC.

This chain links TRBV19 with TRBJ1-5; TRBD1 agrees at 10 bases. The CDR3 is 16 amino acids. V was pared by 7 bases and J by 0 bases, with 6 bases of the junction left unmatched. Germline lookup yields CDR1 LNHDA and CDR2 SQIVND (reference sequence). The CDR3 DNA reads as TGTGCCAGTACCTTGGACAGGGGGTATAGCAATCAGCCCCAGCATTTT. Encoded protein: CASTLDRGYSNQPQHF.

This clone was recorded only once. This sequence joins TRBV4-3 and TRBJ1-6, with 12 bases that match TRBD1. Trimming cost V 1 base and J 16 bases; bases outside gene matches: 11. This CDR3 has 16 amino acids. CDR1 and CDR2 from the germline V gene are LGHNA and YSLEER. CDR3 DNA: TGCGCCAGCAGCCAAGGTTTTGGGACAGGGGGCCCCAGTCTCCACTTT. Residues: CASSQGFGTGGPSLHF.

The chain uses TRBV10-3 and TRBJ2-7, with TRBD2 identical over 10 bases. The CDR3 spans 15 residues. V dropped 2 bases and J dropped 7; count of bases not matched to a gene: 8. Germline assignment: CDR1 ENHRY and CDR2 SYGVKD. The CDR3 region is CAISEQAGGSDEQYF. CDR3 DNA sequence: TGTGCCATCAGTGAGCAAGCGGGGGGGTCGGATGAGCAGTACTTC.

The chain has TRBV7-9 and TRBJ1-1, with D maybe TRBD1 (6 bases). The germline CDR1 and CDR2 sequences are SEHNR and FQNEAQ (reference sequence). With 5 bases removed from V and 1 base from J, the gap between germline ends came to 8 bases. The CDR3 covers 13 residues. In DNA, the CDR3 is TGTGCCAGCAGCAAAGGGGGGAACACTGAAGCTTTCTTT. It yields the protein CASSKGGNTEAFF.

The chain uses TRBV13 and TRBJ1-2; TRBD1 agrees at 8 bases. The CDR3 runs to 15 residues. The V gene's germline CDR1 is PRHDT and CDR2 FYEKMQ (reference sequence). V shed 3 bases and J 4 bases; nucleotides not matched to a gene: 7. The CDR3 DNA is TGTGCCAGCAGCTTGAACCAGGGGGCGAGCTATGGCTACACCTTC. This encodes CASSLNQGASYGYTF.

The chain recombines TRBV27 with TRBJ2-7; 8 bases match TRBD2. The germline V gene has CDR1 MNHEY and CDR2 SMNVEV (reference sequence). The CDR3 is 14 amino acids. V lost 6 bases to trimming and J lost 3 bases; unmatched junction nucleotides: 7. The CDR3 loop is CASSTREGGYEQYF. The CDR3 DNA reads TGTGCCAGCAGCACACGGGAGGGTGGCTACGAGCAGTACTTC.

Here the CDR3 reads CASSVTSGGAPGELFF. In nucleotides, the CDR3 is TGTGCCAGCAGCGTAACTAGCGGGGGGGCACCCGGGGAGCTGTTTTTT. V usage is TRBV9 and J usage is TRBJ2-2, with TRBD2 matching 13 bases. Germline V gives CDR1 SGDLS, CDR2 YYNGEE. V gave up 1 base and J gave up 6 bases; unmatched junction bases: 3. The length of the CDR3 is 16 residues.

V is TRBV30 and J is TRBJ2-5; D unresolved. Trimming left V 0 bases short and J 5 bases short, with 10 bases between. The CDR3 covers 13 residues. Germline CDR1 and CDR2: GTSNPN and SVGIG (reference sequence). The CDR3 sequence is CAWSVREFETQYF. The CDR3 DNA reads TGTGCCTGGAGTGTACGCGAATTTGAGACCCAGTACTTC.

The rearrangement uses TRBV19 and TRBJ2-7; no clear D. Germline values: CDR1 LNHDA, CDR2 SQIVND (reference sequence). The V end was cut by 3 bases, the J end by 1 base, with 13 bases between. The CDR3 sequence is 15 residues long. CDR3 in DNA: TGTGCCAGTAGTATTGCAGGTCAGCAATCCTACGAGCAGTACTTC. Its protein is CASSIAGQQSYEQYF. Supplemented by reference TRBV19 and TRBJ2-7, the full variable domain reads DGGITQSPKYLFRKEGQNVTLSCEQNLNHDAMYWYRQDPGQGLRLIYYSQIVNDFQKGDIAEGYSVSREKKESFPLTVTSAQKNPTAFYLCASSIAGQQSYEQYFGPGTRLTVT.

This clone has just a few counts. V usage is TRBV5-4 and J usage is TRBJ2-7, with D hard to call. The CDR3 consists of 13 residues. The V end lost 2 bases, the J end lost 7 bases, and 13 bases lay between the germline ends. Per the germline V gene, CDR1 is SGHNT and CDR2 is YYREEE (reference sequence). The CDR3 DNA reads TGTGCCAGCAGCTTCTATTCCGTGCGGGAGCAGTACTTC. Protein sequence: CASSFYSVREQYF. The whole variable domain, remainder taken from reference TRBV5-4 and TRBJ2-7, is ETGVTQSPTHLIKTRGQQVTLRCSSQSGHNTVSWYQQALGQGPQFIFQYYREEENGRGNFPPRFSGLQFPNYSSELNVNALELDDSALYLCASSFYSVREQYFGPGTRLTVT.

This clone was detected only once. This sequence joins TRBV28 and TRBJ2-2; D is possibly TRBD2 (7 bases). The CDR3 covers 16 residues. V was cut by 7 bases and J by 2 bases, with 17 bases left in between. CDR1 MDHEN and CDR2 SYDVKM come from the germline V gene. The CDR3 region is CASIIGGELNTGELFF. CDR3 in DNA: TGTGCCAGCATCATAGGGGGGGAGTTAAACACCGGGGAGCTGTTTTTT.

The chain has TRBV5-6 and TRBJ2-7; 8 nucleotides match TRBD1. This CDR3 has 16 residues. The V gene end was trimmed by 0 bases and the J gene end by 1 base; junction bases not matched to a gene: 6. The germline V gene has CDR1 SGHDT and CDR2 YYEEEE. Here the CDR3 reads CASSLGPGTGSYEQYF. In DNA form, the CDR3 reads TGTGCCAGCAGCTTGGGCCCCGGGACAGGTTCCTACGAGCAGTACTTC.

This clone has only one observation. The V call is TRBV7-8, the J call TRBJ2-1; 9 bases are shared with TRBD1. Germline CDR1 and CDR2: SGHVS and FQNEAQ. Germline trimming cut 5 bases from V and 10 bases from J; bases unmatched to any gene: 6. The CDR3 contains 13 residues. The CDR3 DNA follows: TGTGCCAGCAGCGGACAGGGGCCTTTGGAGCAGTTCTTC. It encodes CASSGQGPLEQFF.

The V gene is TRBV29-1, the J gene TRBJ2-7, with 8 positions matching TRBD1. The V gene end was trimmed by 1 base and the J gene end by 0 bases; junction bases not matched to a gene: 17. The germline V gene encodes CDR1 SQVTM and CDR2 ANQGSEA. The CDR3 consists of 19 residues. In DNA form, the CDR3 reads TGCAGCGTTGAAGGATTAGGGACAGGTCCCGACTTGAACTCCTACGAGCAGTACTTC. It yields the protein CSVEGLGTGPDLNSYEQYF.

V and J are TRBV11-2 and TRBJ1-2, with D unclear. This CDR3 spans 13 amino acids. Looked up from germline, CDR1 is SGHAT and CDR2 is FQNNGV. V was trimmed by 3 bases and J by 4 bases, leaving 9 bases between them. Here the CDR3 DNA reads TGTGCCAGCAGCTTGCCCGAGGGCTATGGCTACACCTTC. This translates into CASSLPEGYGYTF.

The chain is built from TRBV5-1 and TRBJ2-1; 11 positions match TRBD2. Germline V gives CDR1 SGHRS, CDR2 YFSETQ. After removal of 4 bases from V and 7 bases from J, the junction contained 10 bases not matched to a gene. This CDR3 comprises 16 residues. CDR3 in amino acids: CASSLSLAGGANEQFF. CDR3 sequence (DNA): TGCGCCAGCAGCCTATCCTTAGCGGGGGGGGCGAATGAGCAGTTCTTC. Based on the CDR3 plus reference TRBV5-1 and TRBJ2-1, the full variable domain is KAGVTQTPRYLIKTRGQQVTLSCSPISGHRSVSWYQQTPGQGLQFLFEYFSETQRNKGNFPGRFSGRQFSNSRSEMNVSTLELGDSALYLCASSLSLAGGANEQFFGPGTRLTVL.

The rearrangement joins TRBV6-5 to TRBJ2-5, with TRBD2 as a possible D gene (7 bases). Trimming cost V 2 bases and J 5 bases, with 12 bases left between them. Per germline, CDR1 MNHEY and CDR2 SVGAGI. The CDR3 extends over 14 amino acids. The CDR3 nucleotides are TGTGCCAGCAGTTACAAGGGGGGGCGGGAGACCCAGTACTTC. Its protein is CASSYKGGRETQYF.

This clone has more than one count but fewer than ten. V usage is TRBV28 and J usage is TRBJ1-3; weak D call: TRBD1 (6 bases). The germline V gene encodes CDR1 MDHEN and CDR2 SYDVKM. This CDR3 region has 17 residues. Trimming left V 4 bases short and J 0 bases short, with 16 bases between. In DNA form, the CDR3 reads TGTGCCAGCAGTTCTCGGACAGAACACCCCTCTGGAAACACCATATATTTT. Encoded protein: CASSSRTEHPSGNTIYF.